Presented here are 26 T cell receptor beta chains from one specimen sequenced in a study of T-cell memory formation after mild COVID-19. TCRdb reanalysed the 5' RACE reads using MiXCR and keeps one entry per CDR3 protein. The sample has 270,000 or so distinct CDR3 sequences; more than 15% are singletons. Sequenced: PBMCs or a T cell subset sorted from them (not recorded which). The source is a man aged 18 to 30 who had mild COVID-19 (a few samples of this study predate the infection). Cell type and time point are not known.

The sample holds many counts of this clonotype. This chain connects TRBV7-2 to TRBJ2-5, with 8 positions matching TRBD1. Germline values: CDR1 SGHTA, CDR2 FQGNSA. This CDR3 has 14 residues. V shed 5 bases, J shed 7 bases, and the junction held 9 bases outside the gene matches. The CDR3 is CASSPDRDIGTQYF. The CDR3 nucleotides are TGTGCCAGCAGCCCGGACAGGGACATCGGGACCCAGTACTTC.

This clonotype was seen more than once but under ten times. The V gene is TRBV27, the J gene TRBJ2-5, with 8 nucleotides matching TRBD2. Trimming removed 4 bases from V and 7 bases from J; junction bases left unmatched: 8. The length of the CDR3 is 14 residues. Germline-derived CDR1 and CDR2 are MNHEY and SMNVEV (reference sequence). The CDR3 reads CASSSAGGDGTQYF. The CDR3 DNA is TGTGCCAGCAGTTCCGCCGGGGGGGATGGGACCCAGTACTTC.

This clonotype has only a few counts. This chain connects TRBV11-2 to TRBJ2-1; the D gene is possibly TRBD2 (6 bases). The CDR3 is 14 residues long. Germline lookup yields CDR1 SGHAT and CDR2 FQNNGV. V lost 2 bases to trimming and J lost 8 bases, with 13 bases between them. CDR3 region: CASSLRGGADEQFF. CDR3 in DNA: TGTGCCAGCAGCTTAAGGGGCGGGGCGGATGAGCAGTTCTTC.

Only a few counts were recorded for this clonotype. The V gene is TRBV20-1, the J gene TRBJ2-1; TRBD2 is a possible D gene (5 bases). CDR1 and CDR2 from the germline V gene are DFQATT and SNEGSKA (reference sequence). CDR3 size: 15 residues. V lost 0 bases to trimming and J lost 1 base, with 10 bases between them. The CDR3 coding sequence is TGCAGTGCTAGAGACGGGAAGTTGTCCTACAATGAGCAGTTCTTC. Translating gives CSARDGKLSYNEQFF.

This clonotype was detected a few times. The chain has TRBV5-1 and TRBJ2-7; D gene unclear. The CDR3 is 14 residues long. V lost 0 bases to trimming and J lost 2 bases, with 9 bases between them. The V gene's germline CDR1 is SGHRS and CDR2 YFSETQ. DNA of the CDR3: TGCGCCAGCAGCTTGGAGGCCGGTCCCTACGAGCAGTACTTC. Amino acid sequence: CASSLEAGPYEQYF.

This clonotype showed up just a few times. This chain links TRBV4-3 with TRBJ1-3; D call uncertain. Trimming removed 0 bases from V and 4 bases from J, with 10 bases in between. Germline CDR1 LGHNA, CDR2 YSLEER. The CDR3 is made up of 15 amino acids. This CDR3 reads CASSQDFAGGNTIYF. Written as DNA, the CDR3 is TGCGCCAGCAGCCAAGATTTTGCCGGAGGAAACACCATATATTTT.

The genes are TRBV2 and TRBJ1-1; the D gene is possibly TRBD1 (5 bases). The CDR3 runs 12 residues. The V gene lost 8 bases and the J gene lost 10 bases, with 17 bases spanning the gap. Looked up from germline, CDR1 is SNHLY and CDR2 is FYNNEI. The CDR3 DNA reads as TGTGCCAGCGGCGGTGACAGCCTAGGAGCTTTCTTT. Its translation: CASGGDSLGAFF.

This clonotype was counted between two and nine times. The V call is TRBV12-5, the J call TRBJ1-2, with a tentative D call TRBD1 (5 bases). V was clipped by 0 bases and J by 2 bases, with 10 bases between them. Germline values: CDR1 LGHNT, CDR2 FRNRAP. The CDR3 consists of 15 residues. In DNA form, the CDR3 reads TGTGCTAGTGGTTTGGTACTAGGGGCCAACTATGGCTACACCTTC. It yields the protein CASGLVLGANYGYTF. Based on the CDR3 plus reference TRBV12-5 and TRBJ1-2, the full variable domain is DARVTQTPRHKVTEMGQEVTMRCQPILGHNTVFWYRQTMMQGLELLAYFRNRAPLDDSGMPKDRFSAEMPDATLATLKIQPSEPRDSAVYFCASGLVLGANYGYTFGSGTRLTVV.

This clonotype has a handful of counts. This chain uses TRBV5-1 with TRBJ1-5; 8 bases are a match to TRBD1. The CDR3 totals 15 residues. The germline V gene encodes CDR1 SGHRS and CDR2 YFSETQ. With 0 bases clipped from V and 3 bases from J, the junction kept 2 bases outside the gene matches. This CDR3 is CASSLGQGPNQPQHF. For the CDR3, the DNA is TGCGCCAGCAGCTTGGGACAGGGGCCCAATCAGCCCCAGCATTTT.

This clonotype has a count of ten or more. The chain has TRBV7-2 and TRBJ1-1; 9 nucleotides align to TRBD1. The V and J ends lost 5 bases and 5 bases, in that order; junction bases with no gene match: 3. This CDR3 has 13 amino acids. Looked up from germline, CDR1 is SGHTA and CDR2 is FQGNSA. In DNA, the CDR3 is TGTGCCAGCAGCCGACAGGGGGGGACTGAAGCTTTCTTT. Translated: CASSRQGGTEAFF.

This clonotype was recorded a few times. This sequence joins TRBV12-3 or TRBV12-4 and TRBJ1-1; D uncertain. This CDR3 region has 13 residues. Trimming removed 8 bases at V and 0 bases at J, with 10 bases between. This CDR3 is CASCRDMNTEAFF. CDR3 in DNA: TGTGCCAGCTGCCGGGATATGAACACTGAAGCTTTCTTT.

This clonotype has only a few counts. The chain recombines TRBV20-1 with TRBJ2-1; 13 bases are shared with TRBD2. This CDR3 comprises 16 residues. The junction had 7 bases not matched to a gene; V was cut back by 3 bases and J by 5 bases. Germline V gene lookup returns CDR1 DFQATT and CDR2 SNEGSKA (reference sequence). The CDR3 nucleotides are TGCAGTGCTAGGTCTCGGACTAGCGGGGGCCACAATGAGCAGTTCTTC. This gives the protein CSARSRTSGGHNEQFF.

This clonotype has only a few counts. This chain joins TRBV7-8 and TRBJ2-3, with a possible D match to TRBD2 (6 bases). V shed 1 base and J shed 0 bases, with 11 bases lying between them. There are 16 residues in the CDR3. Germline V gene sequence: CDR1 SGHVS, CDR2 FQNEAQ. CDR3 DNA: TGTGCCAGCAGCTTAGAGTGGGGGACTAGCACAGATACGCAGTATTTT. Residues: CASSLEWGTSTDTQYF.

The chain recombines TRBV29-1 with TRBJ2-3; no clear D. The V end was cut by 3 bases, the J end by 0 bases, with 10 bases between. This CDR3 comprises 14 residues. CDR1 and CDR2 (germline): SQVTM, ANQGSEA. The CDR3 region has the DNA TGCAGCGTTGAGGGAATCGACAGCACAGATACGCAGTATTTT. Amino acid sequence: CSVEGIDSTDTQYF.

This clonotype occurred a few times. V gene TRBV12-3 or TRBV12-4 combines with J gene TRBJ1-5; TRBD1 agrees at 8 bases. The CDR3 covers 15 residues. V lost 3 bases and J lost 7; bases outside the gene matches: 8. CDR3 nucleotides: TGTGCCAGCAGTTTTCGGCAGGGGGCGAAGCAGCCCCAGCATTTT. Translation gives CASSFRQGAKQPQHF.

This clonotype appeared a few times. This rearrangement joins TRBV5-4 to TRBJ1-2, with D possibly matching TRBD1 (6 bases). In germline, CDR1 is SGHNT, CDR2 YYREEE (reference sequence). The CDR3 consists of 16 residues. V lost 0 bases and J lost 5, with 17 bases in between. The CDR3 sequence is CASSLVGDTYPYGYTF. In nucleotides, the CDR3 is TGTGCCAGCAGCTTGGTGGGGGACACTTACCCTTATGGCTACACCTTC.

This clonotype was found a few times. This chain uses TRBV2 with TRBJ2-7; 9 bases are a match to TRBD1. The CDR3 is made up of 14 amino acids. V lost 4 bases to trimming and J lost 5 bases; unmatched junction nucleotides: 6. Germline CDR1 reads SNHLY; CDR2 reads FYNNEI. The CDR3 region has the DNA TGTGCCAGCAGTGTAGTCACAGGGGGCCACGAGCAGTACTTC. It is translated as CASSVVTGGHEQYF.

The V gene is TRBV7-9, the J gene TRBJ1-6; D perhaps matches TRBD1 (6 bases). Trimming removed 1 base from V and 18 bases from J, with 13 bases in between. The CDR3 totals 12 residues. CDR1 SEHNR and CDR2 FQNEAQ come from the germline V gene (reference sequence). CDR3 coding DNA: TGTGCCAGCAGCTTAGAAACAGGGTTCCGCCACTTT. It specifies CASSLETGFRHF.

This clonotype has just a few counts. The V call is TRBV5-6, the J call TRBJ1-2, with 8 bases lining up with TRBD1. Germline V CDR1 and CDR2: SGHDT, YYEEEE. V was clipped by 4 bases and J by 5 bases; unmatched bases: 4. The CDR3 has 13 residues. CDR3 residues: CASSRTGTYGYTF. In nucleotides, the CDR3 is TGTGCCAGCAGCCGGACAGGGACTTATGGCTACACCTTC.

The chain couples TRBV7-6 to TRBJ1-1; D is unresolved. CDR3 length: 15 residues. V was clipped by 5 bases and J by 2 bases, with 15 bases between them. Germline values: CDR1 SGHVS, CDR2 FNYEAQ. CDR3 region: CASSPRRPPNTEAFF. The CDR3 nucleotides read TGTGCCAGCAGCCCCCGGCGCCCACCTAACACTGAAGCTTTCTTT.

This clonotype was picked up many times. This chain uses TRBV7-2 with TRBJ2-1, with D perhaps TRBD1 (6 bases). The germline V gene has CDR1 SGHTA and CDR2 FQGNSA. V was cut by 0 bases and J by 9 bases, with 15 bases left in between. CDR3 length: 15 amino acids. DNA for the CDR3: TGTGCCAGCAGCTTAGCGCTCGGGCAGGGGAGTGAGCAGTTCTTC. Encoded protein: CASSLALGQGSEQFF.

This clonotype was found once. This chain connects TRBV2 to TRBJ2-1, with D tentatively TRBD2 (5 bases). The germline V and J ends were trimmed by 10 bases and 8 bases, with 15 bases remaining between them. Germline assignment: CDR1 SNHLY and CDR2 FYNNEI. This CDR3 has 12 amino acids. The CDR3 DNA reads TGTGCCACCCGAATAGGAGGAGATGAGCAGTTCTTC. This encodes CATRIGGDEQFF.

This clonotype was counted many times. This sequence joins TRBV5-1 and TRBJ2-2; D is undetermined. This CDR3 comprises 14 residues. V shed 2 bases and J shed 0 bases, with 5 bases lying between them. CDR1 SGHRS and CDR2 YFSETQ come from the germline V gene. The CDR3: CASSLDANTGELFF. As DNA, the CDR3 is TGCGCCAGCAGCTTAGACGCGAACACCGGGGAGCTGTTTTTT.

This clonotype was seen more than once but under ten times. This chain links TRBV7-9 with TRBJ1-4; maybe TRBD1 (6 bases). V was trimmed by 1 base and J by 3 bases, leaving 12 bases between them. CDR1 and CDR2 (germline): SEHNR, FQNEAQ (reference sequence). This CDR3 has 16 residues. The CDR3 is CASSLVGGAANEKLFF. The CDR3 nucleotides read TGTGCCAGCAGCTTAGTTGGGGGCGCAGCTAATGAAAAACTGTTTTTT. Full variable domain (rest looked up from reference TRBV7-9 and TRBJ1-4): DTGVSQNPRHKITKRGQNVTFRCDPISEHNRLYWYRQTLGQGPEFLTYFQNEAQLEKSRLLSDRFSAERPKGSFSTLEIQRTEQGDSAMYLCASSLVGGAANEKLFFGSGTQLSVL.

The DNA of the CDR3 is TGTGCCAGCAGCGACAGTCCCTACGAGCAGTACTTC. It is translated as CASSDSPYEQYF. The chain joins TRBV6-5 to TRBJ2-7; maybe TRBD1 (5 bases). Germline V gene lookup returns CDR1 MNHEY and CDR2 SVGAGI. The V end lost 6 bases, the J end lost 2 bases, and 8 bases lay between the germline ends. The CDR3 sequence is 12 residues long.

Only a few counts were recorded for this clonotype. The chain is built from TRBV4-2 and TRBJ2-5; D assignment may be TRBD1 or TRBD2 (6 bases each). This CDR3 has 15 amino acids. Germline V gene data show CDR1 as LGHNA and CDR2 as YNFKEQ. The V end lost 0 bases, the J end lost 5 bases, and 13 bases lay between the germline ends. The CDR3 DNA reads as TGTGCCAGCAGCCAAGATGTCGGGGGCTGGGAGACCCAGTACTTC. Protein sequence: CASSQDVGGWETQYF.